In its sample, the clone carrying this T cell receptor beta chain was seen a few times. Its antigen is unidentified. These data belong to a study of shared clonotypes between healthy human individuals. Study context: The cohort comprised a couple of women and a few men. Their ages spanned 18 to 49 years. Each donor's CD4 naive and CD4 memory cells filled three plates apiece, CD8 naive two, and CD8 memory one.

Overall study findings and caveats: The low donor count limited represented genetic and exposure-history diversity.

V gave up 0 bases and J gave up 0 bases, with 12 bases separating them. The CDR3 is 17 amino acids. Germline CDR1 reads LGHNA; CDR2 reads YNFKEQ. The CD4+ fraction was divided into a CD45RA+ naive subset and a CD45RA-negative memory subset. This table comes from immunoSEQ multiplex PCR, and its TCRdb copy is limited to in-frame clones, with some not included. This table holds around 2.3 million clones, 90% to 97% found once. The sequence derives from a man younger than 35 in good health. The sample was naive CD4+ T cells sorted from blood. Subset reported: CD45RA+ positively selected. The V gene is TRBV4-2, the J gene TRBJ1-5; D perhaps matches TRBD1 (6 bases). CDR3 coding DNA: TGTGCCAGCAGCCAAGATGGGGCAGGGGATAGCAATCAGCCCCAGCATTTT. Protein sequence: CASSQDGAGDSNQPQHF.